Presented here are 22 T cell receptor beta chains from one specimen sequenced in a study of T cell changes during pregnancy in multiple sclerosis. Data came from immunoSEQ multiplex PCR; TCRdb stores just in-frame clones and leaves some out. The table records about 80,000 clones, 92% of them present only once. Sequencing was performed on peripheral blood, taken before pregnancy. The source is a female donor with multiple sclerosis, enrolled in a pregnancy study.

This clone has only one observation. The rearrangement uses TRBV7-2 and TRBJ2-1; no firm D call. The CDR3 has 15 amino acids. V was shortened by 5 bases and J by 4 bases, with 15 bases between the two germline ends. Germline loops: CDR1 SGHTA, CDR2 FQGNSA. CDR3 loop: CASSKKTDRYNEQFF. In nucleotides, the CDR3 is TGTGCCAGCAGCAAAAAAACAGACCGATACAATGAGCAGTTCTTC.

This clone was counted between two and nine times. The chain has TRBV5-1 and TRBJ2-1; D perhaps matches TRBD1 (6 bases). Germline V gives CDR1 SGHRS, CDR2 YFSETQ. This CDR3 spans 16 amino acids. V lost 0 bases to trimming and J lost 2 bases, with 12 bases between them. CDR3 protein: CASSLEARGPYNEQFF. The DNA of the CDR3 is TGCGCCAGCAGCTTGGAGGCCAGGGGCCCCTACAATGAGCAGTTCTTC.

V usage is TRBV2 and J usage is TRBJ1-1, with a possible D match to TRBD1 (5 bases). The V gene's germline CDR1 is SNHLY and CDR2 FYNNEI. The CDR3 spans 18 residues. V dropped 2 bases and J dropped 0 bases, with 19 bases sitting between them. CDR3 amino acids: CASSEPLSLGHMNTEAFF. CDR3 sequence (DNA): TGTGCCAGCAGTGAACCTCTATCCCTGGGGCACATGAACACTGAAGCTTTCTTT.

This chain links TRBV7-6 with TRBJ1-2; D perhaps matches TRBD1 (5 bases). V lost 1 base and J lost 8, with 14 bases in between. The CDR3 covers 14 residues. Per the germline V gene, CDR1 is SGHVS and CDR2 is FNYEAQ. As DNA, the CDR3 is TGTGCCAGCAGCTTAGATGAAAGGGGCCAAGGCTACACCTTC. It codes for CASSLDERGQGYTF.

Worth noting for this clone: Within the sample, other DNA sequences also encode this same CDR3. The chain uses TRBV19 and TRBJ2-2, with D maybe TRBD2 (6 bases). This CDR3 is built from 13 residues. The germline V gene has CDR1 LNHDA and CDR2 SQIVND (reference sequence). Trimming took 3 bases from V and 5 from J, leaving 7 bases between them. CDR3 sequence: CASSIGGTGELFF. The CDR3 DNA reads as TGTGCCAGTAGTATTGGGGGGACCGGGGAGCTGTTTTTT.

This clone was seen a single time. The chain employs TRBV9 and TRBJ2-7, with TRBD2 matching 14 bases. This CDR3 is 16 amino acids long. CDR1 is SGDLS and CDR2 is YYNGEE in the germline V gene. V dropped 4 bases and J dropped 7; count of bases not matched to a gene: 10. This CDR3 is CASSPQPGLAGEEQYF. The CDR3 DNA reads TGTGCCAGCAGCCCCCAACCGGGACTAGCGGGAGAAGAGCAGTACTTC.

This sequence joins TRBV5-1 and TRBJ2-5, with TRBD2 as a possible D gene (5 bases). The CDR3 covers 14 residues. The ends were cut back, 4 bases at V and 5 bases at J, with 15 bases in the middle. Per the germline V gene, CDR1 is SGHRS and CDR2 is YFSETQ. The CDR3: CASSAPGVGETQYF. Written as DNA, the CDR3 is TGCGCCAGCAGCGCCCCCGGGGTTGGGGAGACCCAGTACTTC.

The table lists this clone with a few counts. For the CDR3, the DNA is TGTGCCAGCAGCTTAGTTGGACAGGGGGGCCAGCCCCAGCATTTT. Amino acids: CASSLVGQGGQPQHF. The rearrangement joins TRBV7-2 to TRBJ1-5, with TRBD1 matching 10 bases. This CDR3 has 15 amino acids. V lost 1 base to trimming and J lost 7 bases; unmatched junction nucleotides: 4. CDR1 is SGHTA, CDR2 FQGNSA, per germline. Using reference TRBV7-2 and TRBJ1-5 for the parts outside the CDR3, the full variable domain is GAGVSQSPSNKVTEKGKDVELRCDPISGHTALYWYRQSLGQGLEFLIYFQGNSAPDKSGLPSDRFSAERTGGSVSTLTIQRTQQEDSAVYLCASSLVGQGGQPQHFGDGTRLSIL.

The rearrangement links TRBV2 to TRBJ2-7; TRBD1 agrees at 10 bases. CDR3 length: 14 residues. The germline gives CDR1 SNHLY, CDR2 FYNNEI. Unmatched junction bases numbered 8, after V lost 6 bases and J lost 6 bases. The CDR3 nucleotides read TGTGCCAGCAGATACGAGACAGGGGGCTTCGAGCAGTACTTC. Its protein product is CASRYETGGFEQYF.

The rearrangement links TRBV27 to TRBJ1-1; D not resolved. Trimming removed 5 bases at V and 1 base at J, with 11 bases between. The CDR3 covers 14 residues. CDR1 is MNHEY and CDR2 is SMNVEV in the germline V gene (reference sequence). CDR3 region: CASSRGGPNTEAFF. CDR3 DNA sequence: TGTGCCAGCAGTCGAGGCGGGCCGAACACTGAAGCTTTCTTT.

The rearrangement links TRBV18 to TRBJ1-3; perhaps TRBD1 as D (5 bases). V was pared by 0 bases and J by 0 bases, with 9 bases between. CDR1 is KGHSH, CDR2 LQKENI, per germline. CDR3 length: 16 amino acids. The CDR3 loop reads CASSPPGLTSGNTIYF. The CDR3 coding sequence is TGTGCCAGCTCACCACCGGGGCTCACCTCTGGAAACACCATATATTTT.

This sequence joins TRBV14 and TRBJ2-7; D not certain. This CDR3 region has 13 residues. Looked up from germline, CDR1 is SGHDN and CDR2 is FVKESK. Trimming left V 1 base short and J 2 bases short, with 6 bases between. The DNA of the CDR3 is TGTGCCAGCAGCCAAGGAGTCCCCTACGAGCAGTACTTC. Encoded protein: CASSQGVPYEQYF. Looking up the rest from reference TRBV14 and TRBJ2-7 gives the full variable domain: EAGVTQFPSHSVIEKGQTVTLRCDPISGHDNLYWYRRVMGKEIKFLLHFVKESKQDESGMPNNRFLAERTGGTYSTLKVQPAELEDSGVYFCASSQGVPYEQYFGPGTRLTVT.

This chain links TRBV29-1 with TRBJ2-6; D remains unclear. V lost 5 bases, J lost 0 bases, and 5 bases lay in between. The CDR3 is made up of 13 amino acids. The germline CDR1 and CDR2 sequences are SQVTM and ANQGSEA. The CDR3 DNA reads TGCAGCGTTAGCCCCTCTGGGGCCAACGTCCTGACTTTC. Translated, it gives CSVSPSGANVLTF.

This chain joins TRBV6-5 and TRBJ2-5, with 9 nucleotides matching TRBD2. Germline CDR1 MNHEY, CDR2 SVGAGI. The CDR3 runs 15 residues. Trimming at V came to 6 bases and at J to 1 base, leaving 6 bases not matched to a gene. The CDR3 region has the DNA TGTGCCAGCAGACTCATAGCGGGGGCCCAAGAGACCCAGTACTTC. It translates to CASRLIAGAQETQYF.

The rearrangement links TRBV5-1 to TRBJ1-1; a weak D match, TRBD1 (5 bases). CDR1 is SGHRS, CDR2 YFSETQ, per germline. The CDR3 extends over 17 amino acids. V was pared by 0 bases and J by 4 bases, with 19 bases between. CDR3 sequence reads: CASSLVGTGGTSTEAFF. CDR3 sequence (DNA): TGCGCCAGCAGCTTGGTAGGGACTGGGGGGACCAGCACTGAAGCTTTCTTT.

The chain uses TRBV27 and TRBJ2-1, with 12 bases matching TRBD1. Trimming cost V 10 bases and J 7 bases; bases outside gene matches: 11. The CDR3 runs to 15 residues. Germline CDR1 MNHEY, CDR2 SMNVEV (reference sequence). The CDR3 loop is CANTARDRGRNEQFF. CDR3 bases: TGTGCCAACACAGCCCGGGACAGGGGGCGAAATGAGCAGTTCTTC.

Details on this clone: One end of the junction varies from germline; a read error may be responsible. The chain couples TRBV27 to TRBJ1-1, with D possibly matching TRBD1 (5 bases). Germline V gene data show CDR1 as MNHEY and CDR2 as SMNVEV (reference sequence). This CDR3 comprises 13 residues. This CDR3 reads CASSVSDTTEAFF. The DNA for the CDR3 is TGTGCCAGCAGTGTATCGGACACCACTGAAGCTTTCTTT.

This chain joins TRBV6-6 and TRBJ1-4, with unresolved D. Per the germline V gene, CDR1 is MNHNY and CDR2 is SVGAGI (reference sequence). CDR3 length: 14 amino acids. V lost 7 bases, J lost 8 bases, and 17 bases lay in between. CDR3 DNA: TGTGCCAGCACCCCGGGGTTCCGATTAGAAAAACTGTTTTTT. It translates to CASTPGFRLEKLFF.

The count of this clone is one. The chain is built from TRBV29-1 and TRBJ2-2; 10 bases map to TRBD1. The length of the CDR3 is 15 residues. CDR1 SQVTM and CDR2 ANQGSEA come from the germline V gene. Germline trimming cut 3 bases from V and 4 bases from J; bases unmatched to any gene: 5. This CDR3 is CSVETGGDSTGELFF. In nucleotides, the CDR3 is TGCAGCGTTGAGACAGGGGGCGACAGCACCGGGGAGCTGTTTTTT.

This chain joins TRBV2 and TRBJ2-7, with 8 bases lining up with TRBD1. V was clipped by 6 bases and J by 2 bases; unmatched bases: 3. Germline CDR1 reads SNHLY; CDR2 reads FYNNEI. The CDR3 extends over 13 amino acids. The chain's CDR3 is CASRQGAPYEQYF. In DNA form, the CDR3 reads TGTGCCAGCAGGCAGGGGGCGCCCTACGAGCAGTACTTC.

The chain uses TRBV14 and TRBJ2-1; 8 bases fit TRBD1. The CDR3 has 14 amino acids. CDR1 and CDR2 (germline): SGHDN, FVKESK. Trimming took 3 bases from V and 2 from J; bases not matched to a gene: 0. CDR3 amino acids: CASSHRGPYNEQFF. The CDR3 bases are TGTGCCAGCAGCCACAGGGGGCCCTACAATGAGCAGTTCTTC.

The chain combines TRBV27 with TRBJ1-6, with 7 nucleotides matching TRBD1. The V gene end was trimmed by 5 bases and the J gene end by 6 bases; junction bases not matched to a gene: 7. Germline-derived CDR1 and CDR2 are MNHEY and SMNVEV (reference sequence). The CDR3 covers 15 residues. The DNA for the CDR3 is TGTGCCAGCAGTCTGAGGACAGGTAGTAATTCACCCCTCCACTTT. As protein: CASSLRTGSNSPLHF.